This T cell receptor beta chain appears in the sequencing data of a study of lymphopenia after photon versus proton radiotherapy. This clone turned up a few times. Its matching antigen is unknown. Clones were read by immunoSEQ multiplex PCR, and TCRdb kept only the in-frame ones, dropping some. The profile shows 150,000 to 200,000 clones, roughly nine tenths of them singletons. General study findings and limits: In patients who died, overall survival fell as post-nadir TCR diversity dropped more. Proton therapy kept repertoires fairly stable, unlike photons, which gained effector/memory cells.

The TCR sequence derives from a man aged 50-60 years with gastric cancer. The starting material was peripheral blood, obtained from a patient treated with photon-based radiotherapy.

The chain's CDR3 is CASSVEGGGHDAFF. As DNA, the CDR3 is TGTGCCAGCAGCGTAGAGGGGGGTGGACATGACGCTTTCTTT. The chain is built from TRBV9 and TRBJ1-1; D may be TRBD1 (6 bases). The V gene's germline CDR1 is SGDLS and CDR2 YYNGEE. V dropped 0 bases and J dropped 11 bases, with 17 bases sitting between them. CDR3 length: 14 residues.